The entry below describes one T cell receptor beta chain. This receptor's antigen is unknown. Per-nucleotide qualities are absent, and no much larger clonotype sits a single base away. The library was built by means of PCR. DNA from cultured CD4+ T cells underwent TCR sequencing with the Oncomine TCR Beta short-read assay at the Johns Hopkins FTIC core. The QIAamp micro DNA kit was used to extract genomic DNA from the cultured CD4+ T cells. The Oncomine TCR Beta libraries from cultured CD4+ T cells were pooled using unique dual indexes and then sequenced on an Illumina iSeq 100. As for the original processing: Non-productive sequences were removed, and CDR3s not starting with C, not ending with F or W, or shorter than 7 amino acids were discarded. The MANAFEST web application identified antigen-specific clonotypes by comparing peptide-stimulated wells against reference wells and other culture wells. For a clone to be called positive, the clone needed an FDR below 0.05, an odds ratio above 5, and a productive frequency above 0.1% in at least two of three replicate wells. Clonotypes that were significantly expanded in both SARS-CoV-2 spike wells and at least one common cold coronavirus spike condition were defined as cross-reactive. Using R version 3.6.1, CDR3 homology was evaluated through Levenshtein distances (stringdist) along with unrooted phylogenetic trees (ape). TCRdb itself trimmed the public reads at Q25 with fastp, ran MiXCR and retained productive beta chains. Every entry covers one CDR3 protein and lists the most common genes and DNA from its rows. TCRdb's processing, not the study's, gives the V and J calls here. For this sample there are about 11,000 distinct CDR3 sequences; 65% to 80% appear just once. Around 18% of the sample lies in the top ten.

The CDR3, cysteine through phenylalanine, is 17 amino acids long. Left in the record is the CDR3 DNA by itself, 51 bases read in frame from the first base. Unmatched junction bases come to 7, with V trimmed by 5 bases and J by 0 bases. Via the germline V gene (reference sequence), CDR1 is SEHNR and CDR2 FQNEAQ. This entry is derived from a study of vaccination and CD4 T cells after COVID-19 (dated by TCRdb to about 2022). About the investigation overall: SARS-CoV-2 positivity had been established in the convalescent patients by nasal swab PCR, and mild disease was recorded in eight to ten of these patients and severe disease in one. The convalescent cohort comprised six males and four females, including two Hispanic individuals, seven Caucasians, two Asians and one multiracial person. Culture stimuli were overlapping spike peptide pools from SARS-CoV-2 and from the common cold coronaviruses HCoV-NL63, HCoV-OC43 and HCoV-229E. Participants received two doses of either the Pfizer-BioNTech BNT162b2 vaccine (n=8) or the Moderna mRNA-1273 vaccine (n=2). Post-vaccine blood samples were obtained a median of approximately 74 days after the second vaccine dose, with a range of about 13 to 250 days. Control cultures used a CEFX viral epitope pool as positive control, an HIV-1 Nef peptide pool as negative control, or no peptide. Post-COVID blood samples were collected from convalescent patients a median of around 96 days after diagnosis, with a range of roughly 30 to 161 days. In around 9 COVID-19 convalescent patients and a few infection-naive healthy vaccine recipients, researchers compared the spike-specific CD4+ TCR repertoire from before mRNA vaccination with the repertoire from after.

The treatment or condition label for this specimen denotes: roughly ten-day PBMC culture with coronavirus spike peptide pools or control peptides (ViraFEST assay). The study used the ViraFEST assay, which expanded antigen-specific T cells with peptide pools and then identified expanded clonotypes by TCR sequencing. The positive SARS-CoV-2 PCR tests of the convalescent patients were dated from March to December 2020, before the Alpha, Beta and Delta variants emerged in the United States. Each well held under 2.5 million PBMCs cultured in IMDM containing roughly 5% human AB serum and approximately 9.8 IU/ml IL-2, with 8.5 to 10 ug/ml peptide pools added. Half of the culture medium was replaced with fresh IL-2-containing medium on days 3 and 7. CD4+ T cells were isolated after approximately eleven days of culture through negative selection using the EasySep CD4+ T cell isolation kit. PBMCs were separated from whole blood using Ficoll-Paque Plus gradient centrifugation and then either used fresh or cryopreserved at -140C. Triplicate wells were generally used for each culture condition.

Beyond this particular receptor, the publication reports: In convalescent patients, a median approximately 90% of post-vaccine SARS-CoV-2-reactive clones were detected only after vaccination, suggesting vaccine-specific priming. The study included relatively few convalescent patients and did not analyze early timepoints after natural infection. Of the vaccine-specific clones in convalescent patients, 304 of 307, or nearly all, reacted only to SARS-CoV-2 spike and did not cross-react with common cold coronaviruses. An increase in the median number of SARS-CoV-2-reactive clonotypes from approximately 20 after infection to 38 after vaccination was observed, but the change was not found to be significant.

Sequenced sample: CD4+ T cells from blood, cultured in vitro. The chain couples TRBV7-9 to TRBJ2-3, and 11 junction bases match TRBD2. This sequence originates from a human donor who had recovered from COVID-19. Here is the DNA: TGTGCCAGCAGCCCCCGGACTAGCGGGCCTAGCACAGATACGCAGTATTTT. This encodes CASSPRTSGPSTDTQYF.